One and the same sample provided the 31 T cell receptor beta chains below, sequenced in a study of blood T cell repertoires in COVID-19. Clones were sequenced by immunoSEQ multiplex PCR, and TCRdb holds only the in-frame ones, with some missing. The sample comprises 200,000 to 300,000 clones, about four fifths of which are singletons, and about 4.4% rests with the top ten. Material for sequencing was peripheral blood. All receptors come from a woman aged 70 to 79 with acute or convalescent COVID-19.

V and J are TRBV5-4 and TRBJ2-7, with 10 bases matching TRBD1. The V and J ends lost 0 bases and 6 bases, in that order; junction bases with no gene match: 6. This CDR3 region has 15 residues. Germline CDR1 SGHNT, CDR2 YYREEE (reference sequence). CDR3 in amino acids: CASSLGGTGVPEQYF. The DNA of the CDR3 is TGTGCCAGCAGCTTGGGGGGGACAGGGGTCCCCGAGCAGTACTTC.

The chain couples TRBV12-3 or TRBV12-4 to TRBJ2-2; no reliable D call. The CDR3 loop spans 12 amino acids. V shed 3 bases and J shed 7 bases, with 6 bases lying between them. The CDR3, as DNA: TGTGCCAGCAGTTTCTGGAGCGGGGAGCTGTTTTTT. It encodes CASSFWSGELFF.

The J gene is TRBJ1-6, the V gene TRBV29-1, with 11 bases that match TRBD1. Germline lookup yields CDR1 SQVTM and CDR2 ANQGSEA. The CDR3 length is 13 residues. The V gene end was trimmed by 6 bases and the J gene end by 7 bases; junction bases not matched to a gene: 2. The CDR3 here is CSVRDRGNSPLHF. The CDR3 DNA sequence: TGCAGCGTCCGGGACAGGGGGAATTCACCCCTCCACTTT.

V and J are TRBV3-1 (or the pseudogene TRBV3-2) and TRBJ1-6; D not resolved. Germline assignment: CDR1 LGHDT and CDR2 YNNKEL (reference sequence). The germline V and J ends were trimmed by 3 bases and 7 bases, with 10 bases remaining between them. This CDR3 is built from 14 residues. CDR3 in DNA: TGTGCCAGCAGCCATAGAACAGACAATTCACCCCTCCACTTT. It translates to CASSHRTDNSPLHF.

The rearrangement joins TRBV18 to TRBJ2-1; 9 bases align to TRBD2. The length of the CDR3 is 16 residues. In germline, CDR1 is KGHSH, CDR2 LQKENI. Trimming removed 2 bases from V and 5 bases from J; junction bases left unmatched: 7. The CDR3 DNA follows: TGTGCCAGCTCACCAGGTGCTAGCGGGGTGAACAATGAGCAGTTCTTC. Translation gives CASSPGASGVNNEQFF.

The chain is built from TRBV7-2 and TRBJ2-4; D not resolved. Germline V gene sequence: CDR1 SGHTA, CDR2 FQGNSA. The CDR3 runs to 14 residues. V was shortened by 1 base and J by 0 bases, with 4 bases between the two germline ends. In DNA, the CDR3 is TGTGCCAGCAGCTTAGTAGCAGCCAAAAACATTCAGTACTTC. Protein sequence: CASSLVAAKNIQYF.

The chain couples TRBV11-2 to TRBJ1-1; no definite D call. From germline, CDR1 is SGHAT and CDR2 FQNNGV. CDR3 length: 12 residues. The V end was cut by 2 bases, the J end by 10 bases, with 11 bases between. This chain's CDR3 is CASSLSGDGAFF. Written as DNA, the CDR3 is TGTGCCAGCAGCTTAAGCGGTGACGGAGCTTTCTTT.

The rearrangement joins TRBV15 to TRBJ2-3; D perhaps matches TRBD2 (8 bases). The CDR3 is 16 residues long. CDR1 and CDR2 (germline): LNHNV, YYDKDF (reference sequence). V was clipped by 1 base and J by 4 bases, with 15 bases between them. CDR3 region: CATSRATGTRADTQYF. CDR3 bases: TGTGCCACCAGCAGAGCGACAGGGACTAGGGCAGATACGCAGTATTTT.

In this sample, this clone turned up once. V and J are TRBV28 and TRBJ2-2; D perhaps matches TRBD1 (5 bases). CDR3 length equals 16 residues. The V gene's germline CDR1 is MDHEN and CDR2 SYDVKM. Trimming shortened V by 5 bases and J by 4 bases, and 17 bases separated the two germline ends. The CDR3 loop reads CASSPVGAGVTGELFF. The CDR3 region has the DNA TGTGCCAGCAGTCCCGTAGGGGCAGGAGTCACCGGGGAGCTGTTTTTT.

V and J are TRBV6-5 and TRBJ1-2; 7 nucleotides align to TRBD1. The V gene's germline CDR1 is MNHEY and CDR2 SVGAGI. This CDR3 has 13 amino acids. V shed 8 bases, J shed 3 bases, and the junction held 6 bases outside the gene matches. In nucleotides, the CDR3 is TGTGCCAGCGCACCGACAGGGTACTATGGCTACACCTTC. Translated: CASAPTGYYGYTF.

This clone occurred once. The chain has TRBV4-1 and TRBJ2-2; TRBD2 might be the D (7 bases). V lost 0 bases and J lost 7, with 21 bases in between. The CDR3 runs 18 residues. Germline V CDR1 and CDR2: MGHRA, YSYEKL. CDR3 DNA sequence: TGCGCCAGCAGCCAAGATGCCGTCGGAGGGGGGGCCGGCGGGGAGCTGTTTTTT. Its translation is CASSQDAVGGGAGGELFF.

This clone was counted a few times. CDR3 loop: CASSPDVVEAGYTF. CDR3 in DNA: TGTGCCAGCTCACCAGACGTGGTCGAGGCAGGCTACACCTTC. V gene TRBV18 combines with J gene TRBJ1-2; D is ambiguous. The CDR3 has 14 residues. Trimming took 2 bases from V and 8 from J, leaving 15 bases between them. The germline V gene encodes CDR1 KGHSH and CDR2 LQKENI.

The chain joins TRBV5-1 to TRBJ1-6; D is unclear. CDR1 is SGHRS, CDR2 YFSETQ, per germline. Trimming removed 4 bases from V and 0 bases from J, with 23 bases in between. CDR3 size: 20 residues. In DNA, the CDR3 is TGCGCCAGCAGCCGCCTCGAGGGAGCCTATTTTAGCTCCTATAATTCACCCCTCCACTTT. Translated: CASSRLEGAYFSSYNSPLHF.

CDR3 in amino acids: CSVDSGDMNTEAFF. CDR3 nucleotide sequence: TGCAGCGTTGACTCAGGGGACATGAACACTGAAGCTTTCTTT. V is TRBV29-1 and J is TRBJ1-1; D is possibly TRBD1 (6 bases). CDR3 length: 14 residues. Trimming pared 3 bases from V and 0 bases from J, leaving 11 bases between. Germline V gives CDR1 SQVTM, CDR2 ANQGSEA.

This rearrangement joins TRBV7-8 to TRBJ2-7; 7 bases map to TRBD1. V was pared by 5 bases and J by 2 bases, with 12 bases of the junction left unmatched. Germline V gene data show CDR1 as SGHVS and CDR2 as FQNEAQ. This CDR3 is built from 16 residues. The CDR3 sequence: CASSPGQGVLTYEQYF. As DNA, the CDR3 is TGTGCCAGCAGCCCGGGCCAGGGGGTCCTCACCTACGAGCAGTACTTC.

This chain's CDR3 is CASSLSGGAADTQYF. In DNA form, the CDR3 reads TGTGCCAGCTCACTGAGCGGGGGGGCCGCAGATACGCAGTATTTT. This chain joins TRBV18 and TRBJ2-3, with 10 bases that match TRBD2. Trimming cost V 4 bases and J 4 bases; bases outside gene matches: 5. Looked up from germline, CDR1 is KGHSH and CDR2 is LQKENI. The CDR3 length is 15 residues.

J is TRBJ2-3 and V is TRBV4-3, with 8 bases that match TRBD2. The CDR3 contains 16 residues. Per the germline V gene, CDR1 is LGHNA and CDR2 is YSLEER. V lost 0 bases, J lost 5 bases, and 7 bases stayed unmatched. The CDR3 bases are TGCGCCAGCAGCCAAGAGAAACGGGGGGGAGTAGATACGCAGTATTTT. The encoded protein is CASSQEKRGGVDTQYF.

The V gene is TRBV13, the J gene TRBJ1-1, with D uncertain. V lost 2 bases and J lost 6, with 10 bases in between. Germline CDR1 PRHDT, CDR2 FYEKMQ (reference sequence). The CDR3 spans 13 residues. The CDR3 spells CASSLTTRPEAFF. CDR3 DNA: TGTGCCAGCAGCTTAACGACTCGCCCTGAAGCTTTCTTT.

V gene TRBV18 combines with J gene TRBJ1-2; TRBD1 might be the D (5 bases). The CDR3 spans 15 residues. Looked up from germline, CDR1 is KGHSH and CDR2 is LQKENI. Trimming took 6 bases from V and 0 from J, leaving 14 bases between them. In nucleotides, the CDR3 is TGTGCCAGCTCGTCCGACAGCCCAGCTAACTATGGCTACACCTTC. This translates into CASSSDSPANYGYTF.

This chain links TRBV6-1 with TRBJ1-5; TRBD1 aligns across 8 bases. The CDR3 runs 15 residues. Germline-derived CDR1 and CDR2 are MNHNS and SASEGT. V lost 2 bases and J lost 6; bases outside the gene matches: 6. This CDR3 reads CASSETQGVGQPQHF. CDR3 bases: TGTGCCAGCAGTGAAACACAGGGGGTGGGTCAGCCCCAGCATTTT.

V and J are TRBV7-8 and TRBJ2-5; maybe TRBD1 (6 bases). The CDR3 spans 13 residues. Trimming removed 3 bases at V and 5 bases at J, with 10 bases between. Germline V gene lookup returns CDR1 SGHVS and CDR2 FQNEAQ. CDR3 in amino acids: CASSFAGVETQYF. CDR3 DNA sequence: TGTGCCAGCAGCTTTGCAGGGGTTGAGACCCAGTACTTC.

The chain joins TRBV7-2 to TRBJ2-5; 7 bases agree with TRBD1. CDR1 and CDR2 (germline): SGHTA, FQGNSA. This CDR3 is built from 16 residues. The V gene end was trimmed by 5 bases and the J gene end by 0 bases; junction bases not matched to a gene: 9. CDR3 DNA: TGTGCCAGCAGCCGCGACAGGGTTAGTTACCAAGAGACCCAGTACTTC. This gives the protein CASSRDRVSYQETQYF.

This chain connects TRBV5-4 to TRBJ1-2; a possible D gene is TRBD1 (5 bases). The germline V and J ends were trimmed by 4 bases and 8 bases, with 15 bases remaining between them. The germline V gene encodes CDR1 SGHNT and CDR2 YYREEE (reference sequence). The CDR3 covers 13 residues. The CDR3 loop is CASSVLTEVGYTF. In DNA form, the CDR3 reads TGTGCCAGCAGCGTTCTGACAGAGGTCGGCTACACCTTC.

The chain uses TRBV6-5 and TRBJ2-5; D call uncertain. Germline V gene data show CDR1 as MNHEY and CDR2 as SVGAGI. The CDR3 covers 12 residues. V was shortened by 5 bases and J by 5 bases, with 9 bases between the two germline ends. CDR3 amino acids: CASSTLKETQYF. DNA of the CDR3: TGTGCCAGCAGTACTCTTAAGGAGACCCAGTACTTC.

The V gene is TRBV18, the J gene TRBJ1-1; D remains unclear. Germline CDR1 KGHSH, CDR2 LQKENI. V lost 3 bases, J lost 2 bases, and 10 bases lay in between. This CDR3 has 14 amino acids. CDR3: CASSPVTGNTEAFF. DNA for the CDR3: TGTGCCAGCTCACCCGTTACGGGAAACACTGAAGCTTTCTTT.

The V and J genes are TRBV7-2 and TRBJ2-2; 14 nucleotides align to TRBD2. J gave up 7 bases and V 5 bases, and 15 bases lay outside the gene matches. The CDR3 length is 19 residues. Germline V gene sequence: CDR1 SGHTA, CDR2 FQGNSA. The CDR3 here is CASSPLPGLAGVGVGELFF. CDR3 DNA sequence: TGTGCCAGCAGCCCCTTGCCGGGACTAGCGGGGGTTGGAGTCGGGGAGCTGTTTTTT.

V and J are TRBV30 and TRBJ1-1, with D uncertain. Germline loops: CDR1 GTSNPN, CDR2 SVGIG (reference sequence). The V end was cut by 0 bases, the J end by 11 bases, with 13 bases between. The CDR3 contains 12 residues. The CDR3 protein is CAWSVLGMGAFF. CDR3 DNA sequence: TGTGCCTGGAGTGTACTAGGGATGGGGGCTTTCTTT.

The rearrangement joins TRBV7-2 to TRBJ2-3; a possible D gene is TRBD1 (5 bases). Germline lookup yields CDR1 SGHTA and CDR2 FQGNSA. This CDR3 spans 15 amino acids. V lost 5 bases, J lost 6 bases, and 18 bases lay in between. CDR3 nucleotide sequence: TGTGCCAGCAGCCCTTATCCAGGACATTCTGATACGCAGTATTTT. Translated: CASSPYPGHSDTQYF.

The J gene is TRBJ1-1, the V gene TRBV4-2, with a weak D call TRBD1 (5 bases). This CDR3 comprises 16 residues. V was cut by 0 bases and J by 2 bases, with 13 bases left in between. CDR1 LGHNA and CDR2 YNFKEQ come from the germline V gene. The CDR3 DNA is TGTGCCAGCAGCCAAGAGCCCTTAGACAGAAACACTGAAGCTTTCTTT. This translates into CASSQEPLDRNTEAFF.

The count of this clone is one. The genes are TRBV10-2 and TRBJ2-7; 8 nucleotides match TRBD2. The CDR3 length is 14 residues. The V gene end was trimmed by 0 bases and the J gene end by 6 bases; junction bases not matched to a gene: 4. The germline gives CDR1 WSHSY, CDR2 SAAADI. DNA of the CDR3: TGCGCCAGCAGTGAGTCCGGGGGGGGCCGCGAGCAGTACTTC. Translation: CASSESGGGREQYF.

The gene calls are TRBV7-2 and TRBJ1-2; 7 nucleotides align to TRBD1. The V segment lost 4 bases and the J segment 2 bases; nucleotides outside the gene matches: 10. Germline V gives CDR1 SGHTA, CDR2 FQGNSA. The CDR3 totals 16 residues. The CDR3 sequence is CASSSRGRATNYGYTF. For the CDR3, the DNA is TGTGCCAGCAGCTCAAGGGGGCGGGCGACGAACTATGGCTACACCTTC.